Listed below are T cell receptor beta chains from one sample, sequenced in a study of T cell repertoires in cytomegalovirus infection. TCRdb reprocessed the reads with MiXCR, giving one entry per CDR3 protein. The sample carries about 110,000 distinct CDR3 sequences, around 29% recorded once. What these receptors recognize is not known. The sample in question was CD8+ T cells from cultured PBMCs, obtained from culture after CMV antigen stimulation. Source of these receptors: a human donor in good health (CMV status not recorded). Some clones in this sample may be carry-over from other donors' samples. The CDR3 runs from the conserved cysteine through the conserved F or W. The D gene is left open where the match is weak. Clone size is not always given. Where it is, it says once, few, many or a class for expanded clones.

CDR3 protein,CDR3 DNA,clone size,V gene,J gene,D gene
CASSLMDISGELFF,TGTGCCAGCAGTTTAATGGACATCTCGGGGGAGCTGTTTTTT,once,TRBV6-5,TRBJ2-2,.
CASTRSPQLEQFF,TGTGCCAGCACCAGGTCCCCGCAATTAGAGCAGTTCTTC,many,TRBV7-9,TRBJ2-1,.
CASSLAFAGGSTDTQYF,TGTGCCAGCAGCTTAGCCTTTGCGGGGGGCTCGACAGATACGCAGTATTTT,many,TRBV7-6,TRBJ2-3,TRBD2
CASSFPGPSSEQFF,TGTGCCAGCAGCTTCCCGGGACCTAGTAGTGAGCAGTTCTTC,.,TRBV11-2,TRBJ2-1,.
CASILSLGSTNEKLFF,TGTGCCAGCATCTTAAGCCTGGGTTCAACTAATGAAAAACTGTTTTTT,few,TRBV12-3/TRBV12-4,TRBJ1-4,.
CASGTGGYNEQFF,TGTGCCAGCGGAACAGGGGGGTACAATGAGCAGTTCTTC,.,TRBV6-1,TRBJ2-1,TRBD1
CASSPITSGGPNAYEQYF,TGTGCCAGCAGCCCCATTACTAGCGGGGGACCGAATGCGTACGAGCAGTACTTC,.,TRBV28,TRBJ2-7,TRBD2
CASSIASRGGTEAFF,TGTGCCAGTAGTATAGCTTCCAGGGGAGGCACTGAAGCTTTCTTT,.,TRBV19,TRBJ1-1,.
CASSGEGGMNTEAFF,TGTGCCAGCAGTGGAGAGGGGGGAATGAACACTGAAGCTTTCTTT,.,TRBV2,TRBJ1-1,.
CASSPGTPLGAFF,TGTGCCAGCAGTCCCGGGACACCGCTGGGAGCTTTCTTT,.,TRBV12-3/TRBV12-4,TRBJ1-1,.